This T cell receptor (beta chain) appears in the sequencing data of a study of blood T cell repertoires in COVID-19. For the study at large: Material from acute and convalescent COVID-19 was sourced from the United States, Italy and Spain.

Germline-derived CDR1 and CDR2 are SGHDN and FVKESK. Trimming took off 1 base at V and 1 base at J, with 7 bases between the two ends. The CDR3 is 14 residues long. Cohort allocation depended upon clinical history that participants reported. Symptom resolution, clearance, or two negative PCRs marked the recovered donors of Cohort 3. In the source study's methods: Amplified reference gene primers provided the basis for estimating nucleated cell counts. Assay: immunoSEQ multiplex PCR; the TCRdb copy retains only in-frame clones and omits some. V and J calls and clone size follow that table, whereas D and trimming were derived from the DNA. This sample has 110,000 to 150,000 clones, with more than 75% found just once.

This receptor was taken from a man aged 55 to 70 who had recovered from COVID-19. The V call is TRBV14, the J call TRBJ1-1; no reliable D call. The sequencing sample was made of PBMCs or T cells enriched from blood (not recorded which). In DNA, the CDR3 is TGTGCCAGCAGCCAAGGGTACGGGAACACTGAAGCTTTCTTT. Protein: CASSQGYGNTEAFF.